This is a list of T cell receptor beta chains from one sample in a study of Ad26.COV2.S vaccination and SARS-CoV-2 variants. Assay: immunoSEQ multiplex PCR; the TCRdb copy retains only in-frame clones and omits some. The sample gives about 320,000 clones, about 85% of which show up once; roughly 2% is in the top ten. The sequencing used peripheral blood, collected in a trial of Ad26.COV2.S vaccine versus placebo. These receptors all stem from a person between 18 and 60 years old who received the Ad26.COV2.S COVID-19 vaccine or a placebo. Both conserved end residues are part of each CDR3. D genes are given only for firm matches. Only part of the rows carry a size: once, few, many, or a class if the clone is expanded.

CDR3nt: TGCGCCAGCAGCCTTAACCAAGAGACCCAGTACTTC; CDR3aa: CASSLNQETQYF; d_gene: -; v_gene: TRBV5-1; j_gene: TRBJ2-5; abundance: few
CDR3nt: TGTGCCAGCAGCTTAGAGACAGATCTGAACACTGAAGCTTTCTTT; CDR3aa: CASSLETDLNTEAFF; d_gene: -; v_gene: TRBV11-3; j_gene: TRBJ1-1; abundance: few
CDR3nt: TGTGCCAGCAGTTGGGTACGAGGGGTCGGCTACACCTTC; CDR3aa: CASSWVRGVGYTF; d_gene: -; v_gene: TRBV12-3/TRBV12-4; j_gene: TRBJ1-2; abundance: once
CDR3nt: TGTGCCTTTAGCCCGGACAGGGTTTCTGGAAACACCATATATTTT; CDR3aa: CAFSPDRVSGNTIYF; d_gene: TRBD1; v_gene: TRBV30; j_gene: TRBJ1-3; abundance: -
CDR3nt: TGTGCCAGCAGCTTCCGGGACAGCGTCTATGGCTACACCTTC; CDR3aa: CASSFRDSVYGYTF; d_gene: TRBD1; v_gene: TRBV7-2; j_gene: TRBJ1-2; abundance: -
CDR3nt: TGTGCCAGCTCACCAAGGGCAGGGGAGGCTTTCTTT; CDR3aa: CASSPRAGEAFF; d_gene: -; v_gene: TRBV18; j_gene: TRBJ1-1; abundance: -
CDR3nt: TGTGCCAGCAGTCTCTACCCCTCCGGGACGGACTATGGCTACACCTTC; CDR3aa: CASSLYPSGTDYGYTF; d_gene: -; v_gene: TRBV28; j_gene: TRBJ1-2; abundance: -
CDR3nt: TGTGCCAGTAGTGTCCGGGACAGCTATGGCTACACCTTC; CDR3aa: CASSVRDSYGYTF; d_gene: TRBD1; v_gene: TRBV19; j_gene: TRBJ1-2; abundance: -
CDR3nt: TGTGCCAGCAGCACGGGACCGGACTATGGCTACACCTTC; CDR3aa: CASSTGPDYGYTF; d_gene: -; v_gene: TRBV5-4; j_gene: TRBJ1-2; abundance: -
CDR3nt: TGTGCCAGTAGCCAGGGGCAGCTTGGAGAAAAACTGTTTTTT; CDR3aa: CASSQGQLGEKLFF; d_gene: -; v_gene: TRBV19; j_gene: TRBJ1-4; abundance: -
CDR3nt: TGTGCCAGCAGTTTTACAGGGTTTTATGGCTACACCTTC; CDR3aa: CASSFTGFYGYTF; d_gene: -; v_gene: TRBV12-3/TRBV12-4; j_gene: TRBJ1-2; abundance: -
CDR3nt: TGTGCCAGCAGTTCACTTCGGGACAGGGAACCTACTCCCAGCAATCAGCCCCAGCATTTT; CDR3aa: CASSSLRDREPTPSNQPQHF; d_gene: TRBD1; v_gene: TRBV28; j_gene: TRBJ1-5; abundance: -
CDR3nt: TGTGCCAGCAGCGGCGGGACTAGCGGGGTCGAGCAGTACTTC; CDR3aa: CASSGGTSGVEQYF; d_gene: TRBD2; v_gene: TRBV9; j_gene: TRBJ2-7; abundance: -
CDR3nt: TGTGCCAGCAGCTTAAGTCCGAGAACTGAAGCTTTCTTT; CDR3aa: CASSLSPRTEAFF; d_gene: -; v_gene: TRBV13; j_gene: TRBJ1-1; abundance: -
CDR3nt: TGTGCCTGGAGGGAACCGGGACAGGGATCCTACGAGCAGTACTTC; CDR3aa: CAWREPGQGSYEQYF; d_gene: TRBD1; v_gene: TRBV30; j_gene: TRBJ2-7; abundance: -
CDR3nt: TGTGCCAGCAGCTTAACGACAGGGGCGAACACTGAAGCTTTCTTT; CDR3aa: CASSLTTGANTEAFF; d_gene: TRBD1; v_gene: TRBV11-3; j_gene: TRBJ1-1; abundance: once
CDR3nt: TGTGCCAGCAGCTTCCGAACGACAGGTTACGTTTATGGCTACACCTTC; CDR3aa: CASSFRTTGYVYGYTF; d_gene: -; v_gene: TRBV5-6; j_gene: TRBJ1-2; abundance: -
CDR3nt: TGTGCCAGTAGTATAGGGAATTGGGGGGTTACATACGAGCAGTACTTC; CDR3aa: CASSIGNWGVTYEQYF; d_gene: -; v_gene: TRBV19; j_gene: TRBJ2-7; abundance: -
CDR3nt: TGTGCCACCAGCAGAGTGGGGGGGTTCGGAGATACGCAGTATTTT; CDR3aa: CATSRVGGFGDTQYF; d_gene: TRBD2; v_gene: TRBV15; j_gene: TRBJ2-3; abundance: -
CDR3nt: TGTGCCAGCAGCCCCTCCTCTTGGGGGAGCACTGAAGCTTTCTTT; CDR3aa: CASSPSSWGSTEAFF; d_gene: -; v_gene: TRBV7-9; j_gene: TRBJ1-1; abundance: few
CDR3nt: TGTGCCAGCAGTTTCGGAGAGACCCAGTACTTC; CDR3aa: CASSFGETQYF; d_gene: -; v_gene: TRBV7-9; j_gene: TRBJ2-5; abundance: -
CDR3nt: TGTGCCAGCACTAAATTCGGGCAGGGAAGTTTCTACGAGCAGTACTTC; CDR3aa: CASTKFGQGSFYEQYF; d_gene: -; v_gene: TRBV27; j_gene: TRBJ2-7; abundance: -
CDR3nt: TGTGCCAGCAGTGAAGTAAGGGGGAACACTGAAGCTTTCTTT; CDR3aa: CASSEVRGNTEAFF; d_gene: -; v_gene: TRBV2; j_gene: TRBJ1-1; abundance: -
CDR3nt: TGTGCCAGCAGCCCAGACGAGCAGTACTTC; CDR3aa: CASSPDEQYF; d_gene: -; v_gene: TRBV7-9; j_gene: TRBJ2-7; abundance: few
CDR3nt: TGTGCCAGCAGCTTAGCGGACAGGGGGGCCTACGAGCAGTACTTC; CDR3aa: CASSLADRGAYEQYF; d_gene: TRBD1; v_gene: TRBV11-1; j_gene: TRBJ2-7; abundance: few
CDR3nt: TGTGCCAGCAGCCCGGACAGCCAAGAGACCCAGTACTTC; CDR3aa: CASSPDSQETQYF; d_gene: -; v_gene: TRBV11-3; j_gene: TRBJ2-5; abundance: -